Following are 9 T cell receptor beta chains from one sample sequenced in a study of early T cells in non-severe SARS-CoV-2 infection. One entry per CDR3 protein, called by TCRdb with MiXCR from the 5' RACE reads. The sample shows 60,000 to 75,000 distinct CDR3 sequences, about 9.1% of them seen only once. The starting material was whole blood, obtained at baseline. All receptors derive from an adult who was a healthcare worker with PCR-confirmed SARS-CoV-2 infection or an uninfected control (not recorded which).

The chain uses TRBV7-2 and TRBJ2-1; D could derive from TRBD1 or TRBD2 (5 bases each). In germline, CDR1 is SGHTA, CDR2 FQGNSA. The CDR3 loop spans 14 amino acids. V was cut by 5 bases and J by 4 bases, with 12 bases left in between. CDR3 region: CASSRSWGYNEQFF. The DNA of the CDR3 is TGTGCCAGCAGCCGGTCTTGGGGGTACAATGAGCAGTTCTTC.

In its sample, this clonotype was seen a few times. This rearrangement joins TRBV29-1 to TRBJ2-1; possible D gene TRBD2, 5 bases. Deletions cut 7 bases from V and 4 bases from J, with 11 bases between. Germline CDR1 reads SQVTM; CDR2 reads ANQGSEA. The CDR3 contains 12 residues. Here the CDR3 reads CSARGSYNEQFF. CDR3 coding DNA: TGCAGCGCCCGAGGGTCGTACAATGAGCAGTTCTTC.

This clonotype was observed a handful of times. The CDR3 DNA follows: TGTGCCAGCAGCTTAGGGCAGAGCAATCAGCCCCAGCATTTT. Translation gives CASSLGQSNQPQHF. V gene TRBV7-2 combines with J gene TRBJ1-5; D remains ambiguous. Trimming cost V 1 base and J 1 base, with 5 bases left between them. In germline, CDR1 is SGHTA, CDR2 FQGNSA. The CDR3 spans 14 residues.

The CDR3 spells CASSFSSQETQYF. CDR3 DNA sequence: TGTGCCAGCAGCTTTAGCAGCCAAGAGACCCAGTACTTC. This chain links TRBV7-2 with TRBJ2-5, with D hard to call. The V end lost 3 bases, the J end lost 1 base, and 6 bases lay between the germline ends. Germline lookup yields CDR1 SGHTA and CDR2 FQGNSA. The CDR3 contains 13 residues.

This clonotype was detected many times. V gene TRBV24-1 combines with J gene TRBJ1-1, with a weak D call TRBD1 (5 bases). Trimming left V 5 bases short and J 7 bases short, with 7 bases between. The CDR3 has 11 amino acids. In germline, CDR1 is KGHDR, CDR2 SFDVKD. CDR3 DNA sequence: TGTGCCACCAGTGTGGGGGGTGAAGCTTTCTTT. It encodes CATSVGGEAFF.

This clonotype was counted many times. J is TRBJ2-7 and V is TRBV29-1; a possible D gene is TRBD1 (6 bases). V was trimmed by 6 bases and J by 8 bases, leaving 20 bases between them. CDR3 size: 13 residues. The germline CDR1 and CDR2 sequences are SQVTM and ANQGSEA. In nucleotides, the CDR3 is TGCAGCGTCGCCCCGAGGACAGAATCCCAGCAGTACTTC. This gives the protein CSVAPRTESQQYF.

This clonotype came up many times. V is TRBV7-9 and J is TRBJ2-3; D is perhaps TRBD2 (5 bases). CDR1 SEHNR and CDR2 FQNEAQ come from the germline V gene (reference sequence). The CDR3 totals 15 residues. Trimming took 3 bases from V and 0 from J, leaving 10 bases between them. The CDR3 spells CASSFHGGSTDTQYF. CDR3 nucleotides: TGTGCCAGCAGCTTCCACGGCGGGAGCACAGATACGCAGTATTTT.

This rearrangement joins TRBV6-5 to TRBJ2-1, with a possible D match to TRBD2 (6 bases). The germline gives CDR1 MNHEY, CDR2 SVGAGI. V lost 5 bases and J 7 bases, leaving 15 bases between the germline ends. The CDR3 runs to 14 residues. CDR3 coding DNA: TGTGCCAGCAGTCCGGGACTCCCGGATAATGAGCAGTTCTTC. Translating gives CASSPGLPDNEQFF.

This clonotype showed up many times. The chain uses TRBV20-1 and TRBJ1-1, with a possible D match to TRBD1 (5 bases). Per the germline V gene, CDR1 is DFQATT and CDR2 is SNEGSKA (reference sequence). This CDR3 spans 13 amino acids. Trimming left V 1 base short and J 0 bases short, with 6 bases between. The CDR3 nucleotides are TGCAGTGCTAGAGTGGGGGTGAACACTGAAGCTTTCTTT. As protein: CSARVGVNTEAFF.